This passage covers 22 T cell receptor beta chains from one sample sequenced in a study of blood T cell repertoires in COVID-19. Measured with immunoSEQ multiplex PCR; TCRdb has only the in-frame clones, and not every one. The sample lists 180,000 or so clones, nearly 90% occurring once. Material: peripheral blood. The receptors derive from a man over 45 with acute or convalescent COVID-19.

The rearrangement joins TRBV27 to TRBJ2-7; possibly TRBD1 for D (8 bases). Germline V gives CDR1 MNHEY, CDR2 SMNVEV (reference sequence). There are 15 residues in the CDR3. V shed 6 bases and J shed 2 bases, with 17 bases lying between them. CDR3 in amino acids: CASSVSTGGAYEQYF. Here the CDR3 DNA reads TGTGCCAGCAGCGTTAGTACAGGGGGGGCCTACGAGCAGTACTTC.

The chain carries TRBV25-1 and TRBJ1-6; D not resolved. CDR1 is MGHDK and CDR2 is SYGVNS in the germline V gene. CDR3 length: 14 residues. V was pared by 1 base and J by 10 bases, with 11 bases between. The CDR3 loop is CASSESGRESPLHF. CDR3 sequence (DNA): TGTGCCAGCAGTGAATCAGGCAGAGAATCACCCCTCCACTTT.

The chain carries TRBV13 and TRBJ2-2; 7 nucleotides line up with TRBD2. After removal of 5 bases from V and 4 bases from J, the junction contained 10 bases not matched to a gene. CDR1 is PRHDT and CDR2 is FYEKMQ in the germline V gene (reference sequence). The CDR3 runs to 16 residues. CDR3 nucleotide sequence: TGTGCCAGCAGCCCAAGGAGTAGCGGGCCCACCGGGGAGCTGTTTTTT. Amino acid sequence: CASSPRSSGPTGELFF.

CDR3 region: CASSATTGGIEKLFF. The CDR3 DNA follows: TGTGCCAGCAGTGCCACGACAGGGGGCATTGAAAAACTGTTTTTT. V usage is TRBV28 and J usage is TRBJ1-4, with 10 positions matching TRBD1. The CDR3 spans 15 residues. V lost 5 bases to trimming and J lost 7 bases; unmatched junction nucleotides: 7. Germline-derived CDR1 and CDR2 are MDHEN and SYDVKM.

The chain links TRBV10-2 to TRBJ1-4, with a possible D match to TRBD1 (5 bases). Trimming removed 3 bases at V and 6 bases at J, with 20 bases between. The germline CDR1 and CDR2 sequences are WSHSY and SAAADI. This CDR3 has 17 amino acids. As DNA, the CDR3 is TGCGCCAGCAGTGATATGAAAATGGTAGGGGCTGATGAAAAACTGTTTTTT. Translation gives CASSDMKMVGADEKLFF.

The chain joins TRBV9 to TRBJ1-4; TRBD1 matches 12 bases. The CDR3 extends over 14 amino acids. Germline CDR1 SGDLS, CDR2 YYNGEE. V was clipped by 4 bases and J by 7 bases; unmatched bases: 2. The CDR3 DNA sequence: TGTGCCAGCAGCATGGGACAGGGGGCTGAAAAACTGTTTTTT. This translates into CASSMGQGAEKLFF.

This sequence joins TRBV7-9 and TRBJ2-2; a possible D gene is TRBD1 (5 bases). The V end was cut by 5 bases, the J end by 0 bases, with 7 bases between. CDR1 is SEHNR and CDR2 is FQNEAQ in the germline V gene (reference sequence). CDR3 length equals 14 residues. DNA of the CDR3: TGTGCCAGCAGCCGACAGACGAACACCGGGGAGCTGTTTTTT. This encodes CASSRQTNTGELFF.

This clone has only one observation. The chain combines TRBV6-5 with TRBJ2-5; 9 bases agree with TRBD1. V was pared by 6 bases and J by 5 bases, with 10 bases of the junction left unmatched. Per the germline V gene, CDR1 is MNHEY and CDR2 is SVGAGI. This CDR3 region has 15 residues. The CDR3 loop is CASSQGTGIWETQYF. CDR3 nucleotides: TGTGCCAGCAGCCAGGGGACAGGGATTTGGGAGACCCAGTACTTC.

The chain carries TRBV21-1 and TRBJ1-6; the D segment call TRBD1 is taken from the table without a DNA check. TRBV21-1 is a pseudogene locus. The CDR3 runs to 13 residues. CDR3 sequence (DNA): TGTGCCAGCCGAGGGACAGGGGGTATAGCCCTCCACTTT. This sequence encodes CASRGTGGIALHF.

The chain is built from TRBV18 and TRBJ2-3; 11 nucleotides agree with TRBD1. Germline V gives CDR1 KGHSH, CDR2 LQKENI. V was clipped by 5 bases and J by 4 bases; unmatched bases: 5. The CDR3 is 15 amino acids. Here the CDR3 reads CASSKDRGQPDTQYF. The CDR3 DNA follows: TGTGCCAGCTCAAAGGACAGGGGGCAGCCAGATACGCAGTATTTT.

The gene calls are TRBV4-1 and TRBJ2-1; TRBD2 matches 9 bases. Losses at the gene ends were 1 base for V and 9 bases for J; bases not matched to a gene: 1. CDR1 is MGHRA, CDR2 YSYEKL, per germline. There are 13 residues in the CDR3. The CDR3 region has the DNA TGCGCCAGCAGCCAAGTTAGCGGGGGTGAGCAGTTCTTC. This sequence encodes CASSQVSGGEQFF.

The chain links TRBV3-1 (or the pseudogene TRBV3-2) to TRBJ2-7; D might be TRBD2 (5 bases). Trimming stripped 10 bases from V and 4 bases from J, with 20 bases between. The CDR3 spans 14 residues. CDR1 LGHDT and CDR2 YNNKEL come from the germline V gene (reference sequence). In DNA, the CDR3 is TGTGCCAAACAACAACTAGGGCTACGGTACGAGCAGTACTTC. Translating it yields CAKQQLGLRYEQYF.

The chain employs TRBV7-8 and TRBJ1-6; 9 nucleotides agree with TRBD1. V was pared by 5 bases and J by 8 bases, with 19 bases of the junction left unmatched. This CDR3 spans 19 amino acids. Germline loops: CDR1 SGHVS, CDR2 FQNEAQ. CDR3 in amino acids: CASSPLATGGYLVDSPLHF. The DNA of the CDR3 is TGTGCCAGCAGCCCTCTCGCGACAGGGGGATACCTGGTAGATTCACCCCTCCACTTT.

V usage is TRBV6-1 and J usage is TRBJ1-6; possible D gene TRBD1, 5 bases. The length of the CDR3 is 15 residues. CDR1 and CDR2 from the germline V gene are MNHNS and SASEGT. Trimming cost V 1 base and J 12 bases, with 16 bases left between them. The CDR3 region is CASSEDPGRVGPLHF. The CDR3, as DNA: TGTGCCAGCAGTGAAGATCCAGGGAGGGTAGGACCCCTCCACTTT.

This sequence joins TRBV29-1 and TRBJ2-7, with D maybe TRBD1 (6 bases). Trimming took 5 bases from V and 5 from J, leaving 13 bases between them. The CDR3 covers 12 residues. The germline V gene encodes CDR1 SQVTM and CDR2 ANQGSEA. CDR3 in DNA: TGCAGCGTTCGACAGGTTGGCGACGAGCAGTACTTC. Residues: CSVRQVGDEQYF.

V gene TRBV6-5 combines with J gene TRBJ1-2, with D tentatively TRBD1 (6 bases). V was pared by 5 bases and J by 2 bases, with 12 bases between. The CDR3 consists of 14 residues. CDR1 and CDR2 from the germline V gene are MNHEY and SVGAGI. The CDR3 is CASSPRGLNYGYTF. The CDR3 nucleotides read TGTGCCAGCAGTCCCAGGGGCCTGAACTATGGCTACACCTTC.

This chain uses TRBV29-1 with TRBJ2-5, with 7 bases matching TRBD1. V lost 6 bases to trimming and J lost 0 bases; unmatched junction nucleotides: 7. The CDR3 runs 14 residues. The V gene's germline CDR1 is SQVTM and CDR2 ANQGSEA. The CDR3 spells CSVLLTGDQETQYF. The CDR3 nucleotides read TGCAGCGTGCTCCTCACAGGGGACCAAGAGACCCAGTACTTC. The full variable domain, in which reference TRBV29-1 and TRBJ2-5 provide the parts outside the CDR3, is SAVISQKPSRDICQRGTSLTIQCQVDSQVTMMFWYRQQPGQSLTLIATANQGSEATYESGFVIDKFPISRPNLTFSTLTVSNMSPEDSSIYLCSVLLTGDQETQYFGPGTRLLVL.

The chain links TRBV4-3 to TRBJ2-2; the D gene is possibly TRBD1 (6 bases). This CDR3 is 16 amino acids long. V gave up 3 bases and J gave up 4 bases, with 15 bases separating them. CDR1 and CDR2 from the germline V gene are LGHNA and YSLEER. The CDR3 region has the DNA TGCGCCAGCAGCCAGAGTAACAGGGTTAGCACCGGGGAGCTGTTTTTT. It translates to CASSQSNRVSTGELFF.

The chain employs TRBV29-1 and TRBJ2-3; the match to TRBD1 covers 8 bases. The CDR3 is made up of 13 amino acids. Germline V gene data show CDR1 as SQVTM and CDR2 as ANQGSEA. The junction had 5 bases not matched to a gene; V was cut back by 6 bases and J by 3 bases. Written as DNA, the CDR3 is TGCAGCGTCAGGGGGCTTGAGACAGATACGCAGTATTTT. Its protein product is CSVRGLETDTQYF.

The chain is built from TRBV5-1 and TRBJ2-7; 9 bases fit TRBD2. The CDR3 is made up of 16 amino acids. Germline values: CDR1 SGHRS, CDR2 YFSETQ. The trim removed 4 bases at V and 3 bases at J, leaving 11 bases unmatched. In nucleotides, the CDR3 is TGCGCCAGCAGCGCCGGGGGGCTAGCGGGATACTACGAGCAGTACTTC. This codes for CASSAGGLAGYYEQYF.

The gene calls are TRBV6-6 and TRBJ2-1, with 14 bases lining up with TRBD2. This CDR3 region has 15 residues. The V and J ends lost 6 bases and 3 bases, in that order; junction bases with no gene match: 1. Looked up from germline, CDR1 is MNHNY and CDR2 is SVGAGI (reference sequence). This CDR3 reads CASRGLAGGYNEQFF. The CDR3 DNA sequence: TGTGCCAGCAGAGGACTAGCGGGGGGCTACAATGAGCAGTTCTTC.

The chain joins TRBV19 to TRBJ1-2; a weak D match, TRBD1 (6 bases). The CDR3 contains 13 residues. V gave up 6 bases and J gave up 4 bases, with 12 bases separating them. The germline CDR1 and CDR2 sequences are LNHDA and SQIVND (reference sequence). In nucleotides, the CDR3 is TGTGCCAGTAGCCTACAGGGATCCTATGGCTACACCTTC. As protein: CASSLQGSYGYTF.